The 20 T cell receptor beta chains listed next were all sequenced from one sample in a study of blood T cell repertoires in COVID-19. Only in-frame clones appear in the TCRdb table, and some are missing; sequencing was by immunoSEQ multiplex PCR. The table lists about 110,000 clones, approximately 80% of them singletons. Source material: peripheral blood. Receptor source: an older man with acute or convalescent COVID-19.

This clone was recorded a few times. This chain links TRBV20-1 with TRBJ2-1, with D uncertain. This CDR3 contains 11 residues. Germline CDR1 and CDR2: DFQATT and SNEGSKA (reference sequence). V was pared by 3 bases and J by 7 bases, with 7 bases between. The CDR3 nucleotides are TGCAGTGCTAGTGTGAGGAATGAGCAGTTCTTC. Translation: CSASVRNEQFF.

The sample holds one count of this clone. This rearrangement joins TRBV5-1 to TRBJ1-3; 9 bases map to TRBD1. The germline V gene has CDR1 SGHRS and CDR2 YFSETQ. The CDR3 sequence is 16 residues long. J gave up 0 bases and V 4 bases, and 5 bases lay outside the gene matches. DNA for the CDR3: TGCGCCAGCAGCACCAGACAGGGGGTCTCTGGAAACACCATATATTTT. This encodes CASSTRQGVSGNTIYF.

The rearrangement links TRBV11-3 to TRBJ2-1; the D is unclear. V was clipped by 0 bases and J by 3 bases, with 12 bases between them. Looked up from germline, CDR1 is SGHNT and CDR2 is YENEEA. The CDR3 runs to 16 residues. The CDR3 is CASSLDETAGYNEQFF. DNA of the CDR3: TGTGCCAGCAGCTTAGACGAGACCGCAGGCTACAATGAGCAGTTCTTC. The full variable domain, rest sourced from reference TRBV11-3 and TRBJ2-1, is EAGVVQSPRYKIIEKKQPVAFWCNPISGHNTLYWYLQNLGQGPELLIRYENEEAVDDSQLPKDRFSAERLKGVDSTLKIQPAELGDSAVYLCASSLDETAGYNEQFFGPGTRLTVL.

A note on this clone: The sample holds other DNA sequences that translate to the same CDR3. The chain uses TRBV9 and TRBJ2-1; D is perhaps TRBD2 (6 bases). V was shortened by 0 bases and J by 7 bases, with 11 bases between the two germline ends. This CDR3 is 14 amino acids long. From germline, CDR1 is SGDLS and CDR2 YYNGEE. As DNA, the CDR3 is TGTGCCAGCAGCGTAGGGGACTCTTATAATGAGCAGTTCTTC. Protein sequence: CASSVGDSYNEQFF. Variable domain in full (rest from reference TRBV9 and TRBJ2-1): DSGVTQTPKHLITATGQRVTLRCSPRSGDLSVYWYQQSLDQGLQFLIQYYNGEERAKGNILERFSAQQFPDLHSELNLSSLELGDSALYFCASSVGDSYNEQFFGPGTRLTVL.

This clone was counted only a few times. The chain combines TRBV4-1 with TRBJ2-7; D gene unclear. This CDR3 contains 17 residues. The V gene lost 1 base and the J gene lost 0 bases, with 16 bases spanning the gap. The germline V gene encodes CDR1 MGHRA and CDR2 YSYEKL. CDR3 nucleotide sequence: TGCGCCAGCAGCCAAGTTATCACAGCACCCTACTCCTACGAGCAGTACTTC. Its translation: CASSQVITAPYSYEQYF.

The chain has TRBV19 and TRBJ1-2, with 7 bases aligning to TRBD1. CDR3 length: 14 amino acids. The germline gives CDR1 LNHDA, CDR2 SQIVND (reference sequence). V lost 5 bases to trimming and J lost 4 bases; unmatched junction nucleotides: 7. The CDR3 sequence is CASSQDRAAYGYTF. The CDR3 region has the DNA TGTGCCAGTAGTCAAGACAGGGCTGCCTATGGCTACACCTTC. Filled out from reference TRBV19 and TRBJ1-2, the complete variable domain reads DGGITQSPKYLFRKEGQNVTLSCEQNLNHDAMYWYRQDPGQGLRLIYYSQIVNDFQKGDIAEGYSVSREKKESFPLTVTSAQKNPTAFYLCASSQDRAAYGYTFGSGTRLTVV.

This clone is a singleton in its sample. This chain uses TRBV7-2 with TRBJ2-3, with TRBD1 identical over 7 bases. Germline assignment: CDR1 SGHTA and CDR2 FQGNSA. This CDR3 comprises 14 residues. With 6 bases clipped from V and 2 bases from J, the junction kept 5 bases outside the gene matches. The CDR3 DNA reads TGTGCCAGCAGTACAGGGGCCTACACAGATACGCAGTATTTT. Translated: CASSTGAYTDTQYF.

The chain couples TRBV18 to TRBJ2-5; 12 bases map to TRBD1. The ends lost 5 bases at V and 4 bases at J; junction bases unmatched: 8. Per germline, CDR1 KGHSH and CDR2 LQKENI. The CDR3 contains 16 residues. As DNA, the CDR3 is TGTGCCAGCTCATTAAACCGGGACAGGGGGCGAGAGACCCAGTACTTC. Its translation: CASSLNRDRGRETQYF.

The J gene is TRBJ1-1, the V gene TRBV11-2; 7 bases are a match to TRBD1. Germline V gene sequence: CDR1 SGHAT, CDR2 FQNNGV. The CDR3 runs to 15 residues. The V and J ends lost 5 bases and 1 base, in that order; junction bases with no gene match: 7. This chain's CDR3 is CASSPIRQGNTEAFF. For the CDR3, the DNA is TGTGCCAGCAGCCCGATAAGACAGGGGAACACTGAAGCTTTCTTT. Looking up the rest from reference TRBV11-2 and TRBJ1-1 gives the full variable domain: EAGVAQSPRYKIIEKRQSVAFWCNPISGHATLYWYQQILGQGPKLLIQFQNNGVVDDSQLPKDRFSAERLKGVDSTLKIQPAKLEDSAVYLCASSPIRQGNTEAFFGQGTRLTVV.

The V and J genes are TRBV7-9 and TRBJ1-1; D remains ambiguous. The CDR3 extends over 17 amino acids. Germline loops: CDR1 SEHNR, CDR2 FQNEAQ (reference sequence). The V and J ends lost 1 base and 0 bases respectively, with 15 bases between them. CDR3 bases: TGTGCCAGCAGCTTAGGGCAAGATGGTTTCGTGAACACTGAAGCTTTCTTT. This codes for CASSLGQDGFVNTEAFF.

The CDR3 sequence: CASSLIGLASYNEQFF. The CDR3 nucleotides are TGCGCCAGCAGCTTGATAGGACTAGCCTCCTACAATGAGCAGTTCTTC. The chain carries TRBV5-1 and TRBJ2-1; TRBD2 matches 8 bases. The trim removed 1 base at V and 0 bases at J, leaving 3 bases unmatched. Germline assignment: CDR1 SGHRS and CDR2 YFSETQ. The CDR3 covers 16 residues.

This chain joins TRBV10-3 and TRBJ1-4; maybe TRBD1 (6 bases). Germline loops: CDR1 ENHRY, CDR2 SYGVKD. The V end was cut by 10 bases, the J end by 0 bases, with 12 bases between. This CDR3 comprises 14 residues. DNA for the CDR3: TGTGCCACCAGGACAGCAGCAACTAATGAAAAACTGTTTTTT. As protein: CATRTAATNEKLFF.

The chain recombines TRBV28 with TRBJ1-1; TRBD1 agrees at 7 bases. The CDR3 extends over 13 amino acids. Germline lookup yields CDR1 MDHEN and CDR2 SYDVKM. The ends lost 5 bases at V and 6 bases at J; junction bases unmatched: 6. The CDR3 region is CASSVDRVSEAFF. As DNA, the CDR3 is TGTGCCAGCAGTGTTGACAGGGTCTCTGAAGCTTTCTTT.

J is TRBJ2-3 and V is TRBV9; 9 positions agree with TRBD2. The CDR3 has 15 amino acids. CDR1 SGDLS and CDR2 YYNGEE come from the germline V gene. J was trimmed by 2 bases and V by 1 base; bases with no gene match: 2. CDR3 DNA sequence: TGTGCCAGCAGCGTACTAGCGGGATTCACAGATACGCAGTATTTT. Translating gives CASSVLAGFTDTQYF.

The chain uses TRBV7-8 and TRBJ1-6; D might be TRBD1 (5 bases). CDR1 and CDR2 from the germline V gene are SGHVS and FQNEAQ. Trimming took off 1 base at V and 13 bases at J, with 14 bases between the two ends. The CDR3 extends over 14 amino acids. CDR3 DNA sequence: TGTGCCAGCAGCTTAGAACAGGCAAGGAGTCCCCTCCACTTT. It encodes CASSLEQARSPLHF.

Of note for this clone: Different DNA sequences within this sample yield the same CDR3. V and J are TRBV7-9 and TRBJ1-1; 7 positions match TRBD1. The ends lost 2 bases at V and 4 bases at J; junction bases unmatched: 1. The CDR3 loop spans 13 amino acids. Germline assignment: CDR1 SEHNR and CDR2 FQNEAQ (reference sequence). CDR3 sequence: CASSLQGGTEAFF. CDR3 in DNA: TGTGCCAGCAGCTTACAGGGGGGCACTGAAGCTTTCTTT.

The chain joins TRBV19 to TRBJ2-1, with 10 bases aligning to TRBD2. Germline V CDR1 and CDR2: LNHDA, SQIVND (reference sequence). The V gene end was trimmed by 5 bases and the J gene end by 5 bases; junction bases not matched to a gene: 6. This CDR3 comprises 15 residues. The CDR3 bases are TGTGCCAGTAGTGCCTCTAGCGGGGGAAACAATGAGCAGTTCTTC. Its translation is CASSASSGGNNEQFF.

The chain recombines TRBV4-1 with TRBJ2-3; D perhaps matches TRBD2 (6 bases). Trimming stripped 4 bases from V and 5 bases from J, with 13 bases between. The germline CDR1 and CDR2 sequences are MGHRA and YSYEKL. The CDR3 spans 14 residues. CDR3 loop: CASSPYSGQDTQYF. For the CDR3, the DNA is TGCGCCAGCAGCCCCTACAGCGGGCAAGATACGCAGTATTTT.

The chain recombines TRBV10-3 with TRBJ2-5; 8 positions match TRBD2. Trimming took 0 bases from V and 2 from J; bases not matched to a gene: 8. In germline, CDR1 is ENHRY, CDR2 SYGVKD. The CDR3 has 17 amino acids. The CDR3, as DNA: TGTGCCATCAGTGAGTCGCCCCCGGGACTAGGGCAAGAGACCCAGTACTTC. As protein: CAISESPPGLGQETQYF.

V is TRBV3-1 (or the pseudogene TRBV3-2) and J is TRBJ1-2, with 9 bases lining up with TRBD1. After removal of 2 bases from V and 4 bases from J, the junction contained 11 bases not matched to a gene. CDR3 length equals 17 residues. Germline CDR1 reads LGHDT; CDR2 reads YNNKEL (reference sequence). The CDR3: CASSQSDLGQGTYGYTF. The CDR3 DNA follows: TGTGCCAGCAGCCAATCAGACCTGGGACAGGGAACCTATGGCTACACCTTC.